The clone carrying this TCR beta chain was detected ten times or more. Antigen specificity is unknown. The V gene's germline CDR1 is MDHEN and CDR2 SYDVKM. CDR3 length: 13 residues. The junction had 3 bases not matched to a gene; V was cut back by 8 bases and J by 2 bases. The sample belongs to a study of regulatory T cells in long-lasting Graves disease. Study conclusions and caveats: There were preferences for TRBV28, TRBJ1-2 and TRBJ2-5 in persistent disease.

Time point: persistent/refractory GD, antithyroid drugs over 5 years with positive TRAb. RNA isolated from PBMCs was used to make the TCR library. iRepertoire HTBI primers and Arm-PCR of CDR3 regions built TCR beta libraries. TCRdb redid the calling of the multiplex PCR reads with MiXCR, one entry per CDR3 protein. Of a few hundred thousand distinct CDR3 sequences listed, 20% to 25% are singletons. The sequence was obtained from a female donor with Graves disease. The source material was peripheral blood mononuclear cells (PBMCs), sampled when the disease was refractory, from a patient treated with antithyroid drugs. The chain has TRBV28 and TRBJ2-7; 10 bases line up with TRBD2. CDR3 amino acids: CASGLAATYEQYF. The DNA of the CDR3 is TGTGCCAGCGGACTAGCGGCCACCTACGAGCAGTACTTC.